This is a list of T cell receptor beta chains from one sample in a study of brain T cells in children with intractable seizures. The repertoire was sequenced with immunoSEQ multiplex PCR; TCRdb's copy has only in-frame clones and lacks some. The table lists hundreds of thousands of clones, 85% to 95% of them singletons, with 5.7% in the top ten. The input for sequencing was peripheral blood, taken less than 6 months after surgery. These receptors originate from a boy under two years old with tuberous sclerosis and intractable seizures. The CDR3 runs from the conserved cysteine through the conserved F or W. D genes are given only for firm matches. Size is stated for part of the rows, as once, few or many counts, or as a class when the clone is expanded.

v_gene: TRBV5-1
abundance: .
d_gene: .
j_gene: TRBJ2-3
CDR3nt: TGCGCCAGCAGCTTGGCTATTTCTGGCGGGAAACCAGATACGCAGTATTTT
CDR3aa: CASSLAISGGKPDTQYF

v_gene: TRBV4-1
abundance: once
d_gene: .
j_gene: TRBJ2-3
CDR3nt: TGCGCCAGCAGTCTCACGAGAGGGGATACGCAGTATTTT
CDR3aa: CASSLTRGDTQYF

v_gene: TRBV9
abundance: .
d_gene: TRBD2
j_gene: TRBJ2-3
CDR3nt: TGTGCCAGCAGCGGAACTAGCGACACAGATACGCAGTATTTT
CDR3aa: CASSGTSDTDTQYF

v_gene: TRBV18
abundance: .
d_gene: TRBD1
j_gene: TRBJ2-7
CDR3nt: TGTGCCAGCGCCCGGGACAGGGCACACTACGAGCAGTACTTC
CDR3aa: CASARDRAHYEQYF

v_gene: TRBV11-3
abundance: once
d_gene: TRBD2
j_gene: TRBJ2-7
CDR3nt: TGTGCCAGCAGCGCCCCGGGACTAGCGAACGAGCAGTACTTC
CDR3aa: CASSAPGLANEQYF

v_gene: TRBV4-2
abundance: .
d_gene: .
j_gene: TRBJ1-5
CDR3nt: TGTGCCAGCAGCCGAGGGGGAGTCGCGCCCCAGCATTTT
CDR3aa: CASSRGGVAPQHF

v_gene: TRBV7-9
abundance: .
d_gene: TRBD2
j_gene: TRBJ2-3
CDR3nt: TGTGCCAGCAGCCATCACCGGGGGGGCGGCACAGATACGCAGTATTTT
CDR3aa: CASSHHRGGGTDTQYF

v_gene: TRBV7-3
abundance: .
d_gene: .
j_gene: TRBJ1-1
CDR3nt: TGTGCCAGCAGCCAACTCCAGGGGACTGAAGCTTTCTTT
CDR3aa: CASSQLQGTEAFF

v_gene: TRBV19
abundance: .
d_gene: TRBD1
j_gene: TRBJ1-1
CDR3nt: TGTGCCAGTAGCGACAGGGGTCGACAAAACCAAGCTTTCTTT
CDR3aa: CASSDRGRQNQAFF

v_gene: TRBV11-2
abundance: .
d_gene: TRBD2
j_gene: TRBJ2-1
CDR3nt: TGTGCCAGCAGCCTTTCTGGGACTAGCGGGGGGCGTTCCTACAATGAGCAGTTCTTC
CDR3aa: CASSLSGTSGGRSYNEQFF

v_gene: TRBV4-2
abundance: few
d_gene: TRBD1
j_gene: TRBJ1-1
CDR3nt: TGTGCCAGCAGCCAGGCCGGACAGGGAAACACTGAAGCTTTCTTT
CDR3aa: CASSQAGQGNTEAFF

v_gene: TRBV6-5
abundance: once
d_gene: .
j_gene: TRBJ1-3
CDR3nt: TGTGCCAGCAGTTACTCTCTCCAGGTAGACACCATATATTTT
CDR3aa: CASSYSLQVDTIYF

v_gene: TRBV15
abundance: .
d_gene: TRBD1
j_gene: TRBJ1-1
CDR3nt: TGTGCCACCAGCAGAGATTACACAGGGGCCACTGAAGCTTTCTTT
CDR3aa: CATSRDYTGATEAFF

v_gene: TRBV6-5
abundance: .
d_gene: .
j_gene: TRBJ2-5
CDR3nt: TGTGCCAGCAGCGCTCGGGCAGCCAAAGAGACCCAGTACTTC
CDR3aa: CASSARAAKETQYF

v_gene: TRBV12-5
abundance: .
d_gene: .
j_gene: TRBJ1-1
CDR3nt: TGTGCTAGTGGTTTGGTACTAGGTACCGGGGCGCCCAAAAACACTGAAGCTTTCTTT
CDR3aa: CASGLVLGTGAPKNTEAFF

v_gene: TRBV5-1
abundance: .
d_gene: .
j_gene: TRBJ1-2
CDR3nt: TGCGCCAGCAGCTTGGCCCCAGGGCAGTCGGGCGGCTACACCTTC
CDR3aa: CASSLAPGQSGGYTF

v_gene: TRBV5-4
abundance: .
d_gene: TRBD2
j_gene: TRBJ2-7
CDR3nt: TGTGCCAGCAGGGGGACTAGCGGGAGTCTCGACGAGCAGTACTTC
CDR3aa: CASRGTSGSLDEQYF

v_gene: TRBV5-1
abundance: .
d_gene: .
j_gene: TRBJ1-1
CDR3nt: TGCGCCAGCAGCTTGGGGCGAGTGAACACTGAAGCTTTCTTT
CDR3aa: CASSLGRVNTEAFF

v_gene: TRBV6-5
abundance: .
d_gene: .
j_gene: TRBJ2-5
CDR3nt: TGTGCCAGCAGCATGGACATTATGTCACAAGAGACCCAGTACTTC
CDR3aa: CASSMDIMSQETQYF

v_gene: TRBV15
abundance: .
d_gene: .
j_gene: TRBJ1-2
CDR3nt: TGTGCCACCAGCAGCGGCCAGGGGTATCCTAACTATGGCTACACCTTC
CDR3aa: CATSSGQGYPNYGYTF

v_gene: TRBV7-9
abundance: .
d_gene: TRBD1
j_gene: TRBJ1-6
CDR3nt: TGTGCCAGCACCAGACAGGGGGTTTCACCCCTCCACTTT
CDR3aa: CASTRQGVSPLHF

v_gene: TRBV2
abundance: .
d_gene: TRBD2
j_gene: TRBJ2-3
CDR3nt: TGTGCCAGCACGGGAGGACCCACAGATACGCAGTATTTT
CDR3aa: CASTGGPTDTQYF

v_gene: TRBV5-1
abundance: .
d_gene: .
j_gene: TRBJ1-1
CDR3nt: TGCGCCAGCAGCTTATGGCGGGGAAACATGAACACTGAAGCTTTCTTT
CDR3aa: CASSLWRGNMNTEAFF

v_gene: TRBV4-1
abundance: .
d_gene: TRBD2
j_gene: TRBJ2-7
CDR3nt: TGCGCCAGCAGCCAAGTGACTAGCCCAATCGAGCAGTACTTC
CDR3aa: CASSQVTSPIEQYF

v_gene: TRBV4-1
abundance: .
d_gene: TRBD2
j_gene: TRBJ2-2
CDR3nt: TGCGCCAGCAGCCAAGATATTAGCGGGGGTCCGAACACCGGGGAGCTGTTTTTT
CDR3aa: CASSQDISGGPNTGELFF

v_gene: TRBV11-3
abundance: .
d_gene: TRBD1
j_gene: TRBJ1-1
CDR3nt: TGTGCCAGCAGCTTACGAAAGTCCCGGGACAGGGGAGGGGACACTGAAGCTTTCTTT
CDR3aa: CASSLRKSRDRGGDTEAFF

v_gene: TRBV2
abundance: .
d_gene: .
j_gene: TRBJ2-3
CDR3nt: TGTGCCAGCAGTGTCGGCAGGGCGATGAATACTAGCACAGATACGCAGTATTTT
CDR3aa: CASSVGRAMNTSTDTQYF

v_gene: TRBV3-1/TRBV3-2
abundance: .
d_gene: .
j_gene: TRBJ2-3
CDR3nt: TGTGCCAGCAGCCAACAGGGTTTCACAGATACGCAGTATTTT
CDR3aa: CASSQQGFTDTQYF

v_gene: TRBV4-1
abundance: .
d_gene: TRBD1
j_gene: TRBJ2-7
CDR3nt: TGCGCCAGCAGCCAAGTTGGACAGGCCTCCTACGAGCAGTACTTC
CDR3aa: CASSQVGQASYEQYF

v_gene: TRBV27
abundance: .
d_gene: .
j_gene: TRBJ1-4
CDR3nt: TGTGCCACCTCTGGGCGGGCTAATGAAAAACTGTTTTTT
CDR3aa: CATSGRANEKLFF

v_gene: TRBV24-1
abundance: .
d_gene: .
j_gene: TRBJ2-7
CDR3nt: TGTGCCACCAGTGATTTGGCAAGGGGCGAGCAGTACTTC
CDR3aa: CATSDLARGEQYF

v_gene: TRBV7-9
abundance: .
d_gene: .
j_gene: TRBJ2-7
CDR3nt: TGTGCCAGCAGCCCCCGTCGGGGCTACGAGCAGTACTTC
CDR3aa: CASSPRRGYEQYF

v_gene: TRBV5-4
abundance: .
d_gene: TRBD2
j_gene: TRBJ2-3
CDR3nt: TGTGCCAGCAAATGGACTAGCGGGGCCACAGATACGCAGTATTTT
CDR3aa: CASKWTSGATDTQYF

v_gene: TRBV30
abundance: .
d_gene: .
j_gene: TRBJ1-1
CDR3nt: TGTGCCTGGAGGTCATACCTAATGAGAAACACTGAAGCTTTCTTT
CDR3aa: CAWRSYLMRNTEAFF

v_gene: TRBV2
abundance: few
d_gene: .
j_gene: TRBJ1-5
CDR3nt: TGTGCCAGCAGCAGGGACATAAATCAGCCCCAGCATTTT
CDR3aa: CASSRDINQPQHF

v_gene: TRBV7-3
abundance: .
d_gene: .
j_gene: TRBJ2-2
CDR3nt: TGTGCCAGCAGCTTATGGGGCGGACTGAACACCGGGGAGCTGTTTTTT
CDR3aa: CASSLWGGLNTGELFF